Detailed here is one TCR beta chain. What antigen it recognizes has not been identified. This sample was taken from a study of monozygotic twins with inflammatory bowel disease (dated by TCRdb to the late 2010s). Broadly, across the study: A total of approximately 28 monozygotic twin pairs were included in the full study, comprising nine German pairs (four IBD-concordant, five IBD-discordant) and 19 IBD-discordant Danish pairs. The search for disease-associated traits relied mainly on comparing, within discordant pairs, IBD patients with their genetically identical healthy co-twins. Each individual had, on average, about 151 000 unique TCRalpha sequences and 181 000 unique TCRbeta sequences available for analysis. Results and caveats for the whole study, not just this receptor: No single strong signal or clonotype linked to IBD turned up in the results, so the idea that one exists was not supported. IBD patients shared fewer clonotypes with other individuals than healthy twins did, most markedly in patients showing signs of disease activity. Different T cell subtypes could not be distinguished in the analysis. Background noise and inter-individual variability may have been introduced into the repertoires by the differing immunosuppressive treatments among patients. IBD patients had lower TCRbeta repertoire diversity, measured by the inverse Simpson index, than their healthy co-twins. Repertoire similarity did not differ between concordant and discordant twins, which could be due to limited statistical power.

From each donor, a roughly 2.6 ml peripheral blood sample was collected into PAXgene tubes and stored at -80 degrees C. Without T cell sorting, total RNA was isolated from whole blood using the PAXgene blood miRNA kit on an automated QIAcube. Peripheral blood from monozygotic twin pairs, either concordant or discordant for inflammatory bowel disease, underwent deep TCRalpha and TCRbeta repertoire profiling that used unique molecular barcoding. Smoking habits were recorded for all twin pairs, and each individual was classified as a current, former or never smoker. From the germline V gene (reference sequence), CDR1 is DFQATT and CDR2 is SNEGSKA. The CDR3 starts with the cysteine, ends with the phenylalanine, and has 15 residues. No DNA is listed. Libraries were built with 5' RACE. The input for every TCR library was around 3,800 ng of total RNA. For each sample, cDNA synthesis was carried out in eight separate reactions using SMARTScribe reverse transcriptase. During cDNA synthesis, unique molecular identifiers containing a 6-nucleotide sample barcode were introduced by template switching. TCRalpha and TCRbeta cDNA was amplified by two nested PCRs of about 15 and 9 cycles, with bead purification after each PCR. Before amplification, cDNA was treated with uracil DNA-glycosylase and purified using the QIAquick PCR purification kit. The second PCR added Illumina TruSeq-compatible adapters along with sample-specific barcodes. Library quality and concentration were assessed using TapeStation and Qubit, and approximately 5 ng of each library was pooled. Pooled libraries were sequenced on an Illumina HiSeq2500 single-index Rapid Run with 2 x 100 bp reads and custom sequencing primers. Per the original workflow: PCR and sequencing errors were corrected by UMI-based consensus assembly using MiGEC version 1.2.6. MiXCR version 2.1.1 handled V(D)J alignment, clonotype assembly and CDR3 extraction. Gene usage, clonotype sharing and MAIT/NKT TCR abundance were normalised by analysing the top 1000, 10 000 and 20 000 clonotypes per sample. After downsampling to 27 000 UMIs, diversity was calculated as the inverse Simpson index using the vegan R package. Paired Mann-Whitney U tests on discordant twin pairs were used, with Benjamini-Hochberg multiple-testing correction. TCRdb reprocessed the reads and provides one entry for every CDR3 protein sequence; no DNA is given. None of the V and J calls come from the authors' own analysis; TCRdb made them. The table kept for this sample lists some 170,000 distinct CDR3 sequences. Under 3.5% of the sample comes from the top ten.

The sequence is built from TRBV20-1 and TRBJ2-3; TCRdb's assignment of TRBD1 cannot be checked, as there is no DNA. The sample consisted of blood. This sequence was found in a human donor with ulcerative colitis or Crohn's disease, or a healthy co-twin of an affected twin (not recorded which). The CDR3: CSAPPGTGDTDTQYF.